Listed below are T cell receptor beta chains from one sample, sequenced in a study of blood T cell repertoires in COVID-19. This table comes from immunoSEQ multiplex PCR, and its TCRdb copy is limited to in-frame clones, with some not included. The sample holds 35,000 to 45,000 clones; roughly nine tenths are singletons and the top ten take roughly 0.35%. The sequenced sample consisted of peripheral blood. These receptors all stem from a middle-aged man with COVID-19, enrolled during active disease. CDR3s include the opening cysteine and the closing phenylalanine or tryptophan. A D gene is named only where the DNA matches it firmly. Rows give clone size only sometimes, using once, few, many, or a class for an expanded clone.

D gene	V gene	clone size	J gene	CDR3 protein	CDR3 DNA
TRBD1	TRBV7-6	NA	TRBJ1-6	CASSPRQGLNSPLHF	TGTGCCAGCAGCCCGCGACAGGGTCTTAATTCACCCCTCCACTTT
NA	TRBV4-3	once	TRBJ2-2	CASSQRLPGELFF	TGCGCCAGCAGCCAGAGGTTGCCCGGGGAGCTGTTTTTT
NA	TRBV9	NA	TRBJ1-4	CASSVYPRGGDEKLFF	TGTGCCAGCAGCGTCTACCCAAGGGGAGGGGATGAAAAACTGTTTTTT
TRBD2	TRBV7-2	NA	TRBJ2-5	CASSSTSGVQETQYF	TGTGCCAGCAGCTCGACTAGCGGGGTGCAAGAGACCCAGTACTTC
NA	TRBV30	NA	TRBJ1-3	CAWSSGTSGNTIYF	TGTGCCTGGAGTTCAGGGACTTCTGGAAACACCATATATTTT
NA	TRBV13	NA	TRBJ2-7	CASSFTKSSYEQYF	TGTGCCAGCAGCTTCACCAAGAGCTCCTACGAGCAGTACTTC
NA	TRBV2	NA	TRBJ1-5	CASRGGANQPQHF	TGTGCCAGCAGGGGGGGAGCAAATCAGCCCCAGCATTTT
NA	TRBV14	NA	TRBJ1-6	CASSQAPSGRGISPLHF	TGTGCCAGCAGCCAAGCCCCGTCCGGCAGAGGCATATCACCCCTCCACTTT
TRBD2	TRBV27	NA	TRBJ2-7	CASSLSVLADESYEQYF	TGTGCCAGCAGTTTATCGGTCCTAGCGGACGAATCCTACGAGCAGTACTTC
TRBD1	TRBV5-1	NA	TRBJ1-2	CASSWGQGIKDIGYGYTF	TGCGCCAGCAGCTGGGGACAGGGAATTAAAGATATCGGCTATGGCTACACCTTC
NA	TRBV5-1	NA	TRBJ1-1	CASSSGDYNTEAFF	TGCGCCAGCAGCTCAGGGGACTACAACACTGAAGCTTTCTTT
TRBD1	TRBV6-5	NA	TRBJ1-1	CASSRPGGKNTEAFF	TGTGCCAGCAGTCGCCCAGGGGGGAAGAACACTGAAGCTTTCTTT
TRBD2	TRBV11-2	NA	TRBJ2-1	CASSSDLLAGGRYEQFF	TGTGCCAGCAGCTCCGACCTACTAGCGGGAGGCCGTTATGAGCAGTTCTTC
NA	TRBV5-8	NA	TRBJ2-2	CASSWGGGPGELFF	TGTGCCAGCAGCTGGGGCGGGGGCCCCGGGGAGCTGTTTTTT